Below, 18 T cell receptor beta chains from the same sample are listed, as sequenced in a study of blood T cell repertoires in COVID-19. The data were produced by immunoSEQ multiplex PCR, yet TCRdb's version contains in-frame clones alone and is incomplete. The sample includes more than 75,000 clones, approximately 88% of them seen just once. Sequenced input: peripheral blood. These receptors all come from a man aged 50 to 59 with COVID-19, enrolled during active disease.

This sequence joins TRBV10-3 and TRBJ2-2; D not resolved. The CDR3 has 12 residues. Trimming took off 5 bases at V and 7 bases at J, with 8 bases between the two ends. Germline V gene sequence: CDR1 ENHRY, CDR2 SYGVKD. The CDR3 nucleotides read TGTGCCATCAGTAGCGATGGCGGGGAGCTGTTTTTT. Translated: CAISSDGGELFF.

This clone showed up just a few times. The genes are TRBV19 and TRBJ1-2, with a weak D call TRBD1 (6 bases). Trimming took off 3 bases at V and 8 bases at J, with 16 bases between the two ends. The CDR3 consists of 14 residues. The germline V gene encodes CDR1 LNHDA and CDR2 SQIVND (reference sequence). The CDR3, as DNA: TGTGCCAGTAGTATTGATCGGGGGGCGAGAGGCTACACCTTC. The encoded protein is CASSIDRGARGYTF.

This rearrangement joins TRBV10-1 to TRBJ2-5; tentatively, D is TRBD1 (6 bases). The CDR3 spans 14 residues. V was clipped by 9 bases and J by 2 bases, with 16 bases between them. Germline V gene lookup returns CDR1 WNHNN and CDR2 SYGVQD (reference sequence). CDR3 DNA: TGCGCCAGTACTAGACAGGTACTACAAGAGACCCAGTACTTC. Translating it yields CASTRQVLQETQYF.

This clone was seen a single time. The chain is built from TRBV5-4 and TRBJ1-1; D uncertain. Germline V gene sequence: CDR1 SGHNT, CDR2 YYREEE (reference sequence). This CDR3 has 14 residues. The V end lost 2 bases, the J end lost 0 bases, and 8 bases lay between the germline ends. The CDR3 here is CASSFRAMNTEAFF. The CDR3 bases are TGTGCCAGCAGCTTTAGAGCGATGAACACTGAAGCTTTCTTT. The full variable domain, its missing parts supplied by reference TRBV5-4 and TRBJ1-1, is ETGVTQSPTHLIKTRGQQVTLRCSSQSGHNTVSWYQQALGQGPQFIFQYYREEENGRGNFPPRFSGLQFPNYSSELNVNALELDDSALYLCASSFRAMNTEAFFGQGTRLTVV.

The rearrangement uses TRBV12-3 or TRBV12-4 and TRBJ2-5, with TRBD2 as a possible D gene (6 bases). The CDR3 totals 13 residues. Trimming stripped 7 bases from V and 1 base from J, with 10 bases between. CDR3 in amino acids: CASTRDFQETQYF. The CDR3 DNA follows: TGTGCCAGCACCCGGGACTTCCAAGAGACCCAGTACTTC.

This clone was recorded once. This chain joins TRBV24-1 and TRBJ2-1; TRBD2 agrees at 12 bases. Germline assignment: CDR1 KGHDR and CDR2 SFDVKD. V was pared by 7 bases and J by 8 bases, with 5 bases of the junction left unmatched. This CDR3 has 14 residues. The DNA of the CDR3 is TGTGCCACCAGATCTAGCGGGGGGGCCTATGAGCAGTTCTTC. Its translation is CATRSSGGAYEQFF.

This rearrangement joins TRBV5-6 to TRBJ2-5; 7 bases are shared with TRBD1. The germline V gene has CDR1 SGHDT and CDR2 YYEEEE. V was pared by 0 bases and J by 4 bases, with 0 bases of the junction left unmatched. The CDR3 contains 13 residues. CDR3 nucleotides: TGTGCCAGCAGCTTGGACAGGGGAGAGACCCAGTACTTC. This translates into CASSLDRGETQYF.

The J gene is TRBJ2-1, the V gene TRBV7-9, with 8 bases identical to TRBD1. After removal of 5 bases from V and 6 bases from J, the junction contained 9 bases not matched to a gene. CDR1 and CDR2 (germline): SEHNR, FQNEAQ (reference sequence). CDR3 length equals 15 residues. CDR3 region: CASSLIGTGGNEQFF. The DNA for the CDR3 is TGTGCCAGCAGCCTGATTGGGACAGGAGGCAATGAGCAGTTCTTC.

The chain uses TRBV9 and TRBJ2-5; 7 bases fit TRBD1. V gave up 1 base and J gave up 1 base; unmatched junction bases: 4. CDR3 length: 15 residues. Germline values: CDR1 SGDLS, CDR2 YYNGEE. This CDR3 reads CASSVLDRSQETQYF. CDR3 in DNA: TGTGCCAGCAGCGTACTGGACAGGTCCCAAGAGACCCAGTACTTC. The full variable domain, rest sourced from reference TRBV9 and TRBJ2-5, is DSGVTQTPKHLITATGQRVTLRCSPRSGDLSVYWYQQSLDQGLQFLIQYYNGEERAKGNILERFSAQQFPDLHSELNLSSLELGDSALYFCASSVLDRSQETQYFGPGTRLLVL.

This sequence joins TRBV3-1 (or the pseudogene TRBV3-2) and TRBJ2-7; 9 bases fit TRBD1. This CDR3 contains 14 residues. Trimming removed 5 bases from V and 4 bases from J; junction bases left unmatched: 6. Germline assignment: CDR1 LGHDT and CDR2 YNNKEL (reference sequence). In DNA, the CDR3 is TGTGCCAGCAGCGCTACAGGGGGCCCGTACGAGCAGTACTTC. This encodes CASSATGGPYEQYF.

The V gene is TRBV6-4, the J gene TRBJ2-1; 9 nucleotides match TRBD1. The CDR3 consists of 15 residues. J gave up 4 bases and V 3 bases, and 4 bases lay outside the gene matches. Per germline, CDR1 MRHNA and CDR2 SNTAGT. The CDR3 DNA is TGTGCCAGCAGTGAAGGGACAGGGTATTACAATGAGCAGTTCTTC. Its protein is CASSEGTGYYNEQFF.

The chain couples TRBV19 to TRBJ1-5; D remains ambiguous. CDR3 size: 15 residues. V was shortened by 3 bases and J by 3 bases, with 12 bases between the two germline ends. The germline V gene encodes CDR1 LNHDA and CDR2 SQIVND (reference sequence). The CDR3 reads CASSMSGLANQPQHF. In DNA, the CDR3 is TGTGCCAGTAGTATGTCCGGGTTGGCCAATCAGCCCCAGCATTTT.

The chain joins TRBV2 to TRBJ1-5; a weak D match, TRBD1 (6 bases). The ends were cut back, 2 bases at V and 0 bases at J, with 11 bases in the middle. Germline loops: CDR1 SNHLY, CDR2 FYNNEI. The length of the CDR3 is 16 residues. CDR3 region: CASSEPGQSSNQPQHF. CDR3 coding DNA: TGTGCCAGCAGTGAACCTGGACAGTCTAGCAATCAGCCCCAGCATTTT. The full variable domain, with the rest looked up from reference TRBV2 and TRBJ1-5, is EPEVTQTPSHQVTQMGQEVILRCVPISNHLYFYWYRQILGQKVEFLVSFYNNEISEKSEIFDDQFSVERPDGSNFTLKIRSTKLEDSAMYFCASSEPGQSSNQPQHFGDGTRLSIL.

In DNA, the CDR3 is TGTGCCAGCAGCCAAGTCCCAGGGTCCAATCAGCCCCAGCATTTT. As protein: CASSQVPGSNQPQHF. The rearrangement links TRBV3-1 (or the pseudogene TRBV3-2) to TRBJ1-5; possible D gene TRBD1, 5 bases. Trimming cost V 1 base and J 3 bases, with 10 bases left between them. The CDR3 is 15 amino acids. From germline, CDR1 is LGHDT and CDR2 YNNKEL (reference sequence).

CDR3: CASTLRTGSSYEQYF. The CDR3 DNA reads as TGTGCCAGCACCCTTCGGACAGGTAGCTCCTACGAGCAGTACTTC. This chain connects TRBV11-2 to TRBJ2-7; 7 nucleotides match TRBD1. From germline, CDR1 is SGHAT and CDR2 FQNNGV. The J segment lost 0 bases and the V segment lost 7 bases, leaving 9 bases of the junction unmatched. This CDR3 region has 15 residues.

The chain recombines TRBV7-2 with TRBJ2-7; 7 bases are a match to TRBD1. Unmatched junction bases numbered 10, after V lost 5 bases and J lost 3 bases. The CDR3 totals 15 residues. The germline gives CDR1 SGHTA, CDR2 FQGNSA. The CDR3 coding sequence is TGTGCCAGCAGCCGTTACACAGGGGCACTCTACGAGCAGTACTTC. It is translated as CASSRYTGALYEQYF.

The V gene is TRBV18, the J gene TRBJ1-2; TRBD1 agrees at 7 bases. Germline V gene data show CDR1 as KGHSH and CDR2 as LQKENI. CDR3 length: 14 residues. V shed 0 bases and J 5 bases; nucleotides not matched to a gene: 3. CDR3: CASSPPEQGYGYTF. For the CDR3, the DNA is TGTGCCAGCTCACCACCCGAACAGGGGTATGGCTACACCTTC.

The chain employs TRBV21-1 and TRBJ1-5; the D call in the table, TRBD1, was not verified against the DNA. TRBV21-1 is classified as a pseudogene. The CDR3 contains 14 residues. The CDR3 DNA sequence: TGTGCCAGCAGCCCCCTGGCAGGGCGTCAGCCCCAGCATTTT. Its translation: CASSPLAGRQPQHF.